Each of the 22 T cell receptor beta chains below was sequenced from the same sample in a study of blood T cells in healthy people across ages. The second PCR ran about 7 to 12 cycles with a sample-barcoded 5' primer and J-beta primers. Using its own MiXCR run on the 5' RACE reads, TCRdb lists one record per CDR3 protein. The profile covers about 750,000 distinct CDR3 sequences, with roughly 53% appearing a single time and approximately 41% taken by the ten largest. The specimen was blood. All receptors derive from a man older than 75 in good health.

The chain is built from TRBV7-3 and TRBJ1-1, with 8 nucleotides matching TRBD1. The CDR3 is 14 residues long. Trimming took 5 bases from V and 2 from J; bases not matched to a gene: 4. Germline V gives CDR1 SGHTA, CDR2 FQGTGA. CDR3 loop: CASSHDRGNTEAFF. The CDR3 DNA is TGTGCCAGCAGCCACGACAGGGGTAACACTGAAGCTTTCTTT.

The V gene is TRBV5-1, the J gene TRBJ2-1; 10 nucleotides match TRBD2. V trimming: 4 bases; J trimming: 9 bases; junction bases outside the gene matches: 10. Germline values: CDR1 SGHRS, CDR2 YFSETQ. The CDR3 runs 15 residues. CDR3 loop: CASSPVASGSSEQFF. Written as DNA, the CDR3 is TGCGCCAGCAGCCCGGTCGCTAGCGGGAGTAGTGAGCAGTTCTTC.

In its sample, this clonotype was seen a few times. The CDR3 reads CASSPQAGELDRYAYF. As DNA, the CDR3 is TGTGCCAGCAGCCCTCAAGCGGGAGAATTGGACAGATACGCGTATTTT. V gene TRBV3-1 combines with J gene TRBJ2-3; 8 nucleotides line up with TRBD2. V shed 4 bases, J shed 14 bases, and the junction held 20 bases outside the gene matches. The CDR3 loop spans 16 amino acids. The germline CDR1 and CDR2 sequences are LGHDT and YNNKEL (reference sequence).

The chain couples TRBV3-1 to TRBJ2-1; D remains ambiguous. Germline V lookup: CDR1 LGHDT, CDR2 YNNKEL (reference sequence). V was pared by 4 bases and J by 7 bases, with 17 bases between. The length of the CDR3 is 15 residues. CDR3 loop: CASSPFWGLLNEQFF. The CDR3, as DNA: TGTGCCAGCAGCCCTTTCTGGGGTCTCCTTAATGAGCAGTTCTTC.

In its sample, this clonotype was seen a few times. The chain links TRBV7-9 to TRBJ2-1; 10 bases align to TRBD2. The length of the CDR3 is 14 residues. Trimming cost V 3 bases and J 7 bases; bases outside gene matches: 3. Per germline, CDR1 SEHNR and CDR2 FQNEAQ (reference sequence). CDR3: CASSLPSGRNEQFF. The CDR3 coding sequence is TGTGCCAGCAGCTTGCCTAGCGGGAGAAATGAGCAGTTCTTC.

V gene TRBV24-1 combines with J gene TRBJ1-2; 7 bases line up with TRBD1. With V trimmed by 6 bases and J by 7 bases, 13 bases remained unmatched. In germline, CDR1 is KGHDR, CDR2 SFDVKD. This CDR3 contains 15 residues. CDR3 sequence: CATSPTQGESRGYTF. Written as DNA, the CDR3 is TGTGCCACCAGTCCGACCCAGGGGGAATCTCGTGGCTACACCTTC.

The chain has TRBV5-1 and TRBJ1-6; D unclear. The germline V gene has CDR1 SGHRS and CDR2 YFSETQ. Trimming stripped 0 bases from V and 3 bases from J, with 1 base between. CDR3 length: 13 amino acids. CDR3 loop: CASSLVYNSPLHF. The CDR3, as DNA: TGCGCCAGCAGCTTGGTCTATAATTCACCCCTCCACTTT.

This clonotype was observed a handful of times. V gene TRBV7-2 combines with J gene TRBJ2-3, with 10 bases aligning to TRBD2. Germline V gene sequence: CDR1 SGHTA, CDR2 FQGNSA. Trimming removed 2 bases from V and 3 bases from J; junction bases left unmatched: 2. The CDR3 consists of 15 residues. The CDR3 nucleotides are TGTGCCAGCAGCTTACTAGCGGGAGTAACAGATACGCAGTATTTT. Residues: CASSLLAGVTDTQYF. Supplemented by reference TRBV7-2 and TRBJ2-3, the full variable domain reads GAGVSQSPSNKVTEKGKDVELRCDPISGHTALYWYRQSLGQGLEFLIYFQGNSAPDKSGLPSDRFSAERTGGSVSTLTIQRTQQEDSAVYLCASSLLAGVTDTQYFGPGTRLTVL.

The chain is built from TRBV6-5 and TRBJ2-1, with D perhaps matching TRBD2 (6 bases). This CDR3 has 15 residues. V lost 6 bases and J lost 5, with 17 bases in between. Germline V gene sequence: CDR1 MNHEY, CDR2 SVGAGI. For the CDR3, the DNA is TGTGCCAGCAGGGATCGGACGGGGGAAAACAATGAGCAGTTCTTC. It specifies CASRDRTGENNEQFF.

This clonotype came up a few times. The V call is TRBV12-5, the J call TRBJ2-1, with D tentatively TRBD1 (5 bases). V dropped 1 base and J dropped 0 bases, with 7 bases sitting between them. Germline lookup yields CDR1 LGHNT and CDR2 FRNRAP. This CDR3 comprises 15 residues. This CDR3 is CASGLDRSSYNEQFF. The CDR3 region has the DNA TGTGCTAGTGGTTTGGACAGGAGCTCCTACAATGAGCAGTTCTTC. Filled out from reference TRBV12-5 and TRBJ2-1, the complete variable domain reads DARVTQTPRHKVTEMGQEVTMRCQPILGHNTVFWYRQTMMQGLELLAYFRNRAPLDDSGMPKDRFSAEMPDATLATLKIQPSEPRDSAVYFCASGLDRSSYNEQFFGPGTRLTVL.

V usage is TRBV6-5 and J usage is TRBJ2-1, with TRBD2 matching 8 bases. The ends lost 5 bases at V and 6 bases at J; junction bases unmatched: 6. Germline CDR1 and CDR2: MNHEY and SVGAGI. The CDR3 totals 14 residues. CDR3 residues: CASSRSGGSNEQFF. CDR3 bases: TGTGCCAGCAGTCGGAGCGGGGGATCCAATGAGCAGTTCTTC.

This clonotype was observed a handful of times. The V gene is TRBV29-1, the J gene TRBJ1-2, with unresolved D. Per the germline V gene, CDR1 is SQVTM and CDR2 is ANQGSEA. There are 15 residues in the CDR3. The germline V and J ends were trimmed by 8 bases and 0 bases, with 19 bases remaining between them. The CDR3 sequence is CSISGRLPSNYGYTF. The CDR3 DNA reads TGCAGCATCTCGGGCCGCCTTCCATCTAACTATGGCTACACCTTC.

This chain uses TRBV14 with TRBJ2-4; 7 nucleotides align to TRBD1. The J segment lost 15 bases and the V segment lost 4 bases, leaving 18 bases of the junction unmatched. CDR1 and CDR2 (germline): SGHDN, FVKESK. The CDR3 is 15 amino acids. The CDR3 sequence is CASSPDLTGDHERYF. CDR3 DNA: TGTGCCAGCAGCCCGGATCTAACAGGGGATCACGAGCGGTACTTC.

The sample holds many counts of this clonotype. This chain joins TRBV29-1 and TRBJ2-5; D is unclear. Trimming took off 3 bases at V and 5 bases at J, with 10 bases between the two ends. Germline V lookup: CDR1 SQVTM, CDR2 ANQGSEA. This CDR3 region has 12 residues. For the CDR3, the DNA is TGCAGCGTTGATCGGGCCTCTGAGACCCAGTACTTC. It codes for CSVDRASETQYF.

The rearrangement links TRBV4-1 to TRBJ1-2, with D maybe TRBD1 (6 bases). There are 15 residues in the CDR3. V was shortened by 3 bases and J by 0 bases, with 11 bases between the two germline ends. Germline CDR1 reads MGHRA; CDR2 reads YSYEKL. CDR3 residues: CASSQTGTTNYGYTF. DNA of the CDR3: TGCGCCAGCAGCCAGACCGGGACAACTAACTATGGCTACACCTTC.

A few counts support this clonotype. The chain employs TRBV28 and TRBJ1-2, with 11 nucleotides matching TRBD1. There are 16 residues in the CDR3. Germline assignment: CDR1 MDHEN and CDR2 SYDVKM. After removal of 7 bases from V and 2 bases from J, the junction contained 9 bases not matched to a gene. CDR3 amino acids: CASTQPGTGGNYGYTF. CDR3 nucleotides: TGTGCCAGCACCCAACCCGGGACAGGGGGGAACTATGGCTACACCTTC.

V and J are TRBV29-1 and TRBJ2-2; 9 nucleotides agree with TRBD1. There are 14 residues in the CDR3. The junction had 3 bases not matched to a gene; V was cut back by 6 bases and J by 1 base. Germline V gene data show CDR1 as SQVTM and CDR2 as ANQGSEA. CDR3 protein: CSVGGQGNTGELFF. The CDR3 nucleotides are TGCAGCGTAGGGGGACAGGGGAACACCGGGGAGCTGTTTTTT.

The chain uses TRBV9 and TRBJ1-4, with 9 nucleotides matching TRBD1. CDR3 length: 15 amino acids. Looked up from germline, CDR1 is SGDLS and CDR2 is YYNGEE. V lost 3 bases to trimming and J lost 8 bases; unmatched junction nucleotides: 8. DNA for the CDR3: TGTGCCAGCAGCGCGAGGGACAGGGCAAAAGAAAAACTGTTTTTT. It specifies CASSARDRAKEKLFF.

The J gene is TRBJ2-3, the V gene TRBV5-1; 9 bases map to TRBD2. The CDR3 totals 16 residues. CDR1 is SGHRS and CDR2 is YFSETQ in the germline V gene. Losses at the gene ends were 4 bases for V and 14 bases for J; bases not matched to a gene: 20. CDR3 sequence reads: CASSVSGRGGDRYAYF. DNA for the CDR3: TGCGCCAGCAGCGTTAGCGGGAGAGGGGGAGACAGATACGCGTATTTT.

The gene calls are TRBV6-6 and TRBJ2-1, with 12 nucleotides matching TRBD2. CDR1 is MNHNY, CDR2 SVGAGI, per germline (reference sequence). This CDR3 has 15 residues. V lost 4 bases, J lost 7 bases, and 5 bases stayed unmatched. The CDR3 bases are TGTGCCAGCAGTTCAACTAGCGGGGGGCAAAATGAGCAGTTCTTC. Translation: CASSSTSGGQNEQFF.

The J gene is TRBJ2-1, the V gene TRBV29-1; D gene unclear. The DNA end is more similar to TRBJ2-7, so the J call may be wrong. This CDR3 contains 14 residues. Germline values: CDR1 SQVTM, CDR2 ANQGSEA. In DNA form, the CDR3 reads TGCAGCGTTGAAGGGGCCCTAGGTCCCAATGAGCAGTACTTC. It is translated as CSVEGALGPNEQYF.

As for this clonotype: One base away lies a much larger clone, so this may be a sequencing read error. The chain uses TRBV7-9 and TRBJ2-1, with D perhaps TRBD1 or TRBD2 (5 bases each). The CDR3 contains 12 residues. Trimming pared 6 bases from V and 7 bases from J, leaving 10 bases between. Per the germline V gene, CDR1 is SEHNR and CDR2 is FQNEAQ (reference sequence). CDR3 sequence (DNA): TGTGCCAGCAGGCATTGGGGGAATGAGCAGTTCTTC. It translates to CASRHWGNEQFF.